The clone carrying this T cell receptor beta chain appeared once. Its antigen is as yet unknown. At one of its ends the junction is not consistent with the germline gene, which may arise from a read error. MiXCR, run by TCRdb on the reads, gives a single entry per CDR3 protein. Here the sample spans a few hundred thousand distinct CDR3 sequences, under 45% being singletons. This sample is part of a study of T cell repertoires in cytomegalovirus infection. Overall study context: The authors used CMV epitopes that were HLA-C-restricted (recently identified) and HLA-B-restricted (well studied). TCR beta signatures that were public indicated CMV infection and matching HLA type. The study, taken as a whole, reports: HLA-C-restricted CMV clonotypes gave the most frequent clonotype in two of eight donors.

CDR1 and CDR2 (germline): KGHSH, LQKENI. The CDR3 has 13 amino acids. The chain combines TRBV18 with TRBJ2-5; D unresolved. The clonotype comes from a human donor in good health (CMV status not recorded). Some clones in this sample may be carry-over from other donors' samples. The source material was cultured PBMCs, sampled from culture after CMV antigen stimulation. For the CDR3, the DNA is TGTGCCAGCTCACCAGGGTCCCAAGTGACCCAGTACTTC. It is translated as CASSPGSQVTQYF.